The 29 T cell receptor beta chains given below trace back to one sample, sequenced in a study of early T cells in non-severe SARS-CoV-2 infection. TCRdb called the 5' RACE reads again in MiXCR, with one record for every CDR3 protein. The top ten hold about 3.4% of the sample, which has just under 60,000 distinct CDR3 sequences, 6% to 8.5% seen once. Sequenced: whole blood. Receptors were obtained from an adult who was a healthcare worker with PCR-confirmed SARS-CoV-2 infection or an uninfected control (not recorded which).

The chain joins TRBV20-1 to TRBJ2-7, with 11 bases lining up with TRBD2. Germline lookup yields CDR1 DFQATT and CDR2 SNEGSKA (reference sequence). The CDR3 is made up of 14 amino acids. The trim removed 1 base at V and 6 bases at J, leaving 5 bases unmatched. The CDR3 loop is CSARVFSGRGEQYF. The CDR3 nucleotides read TGCAGTGCTAGAGTTTTTAGCGGGAGGGGCGAGCAGTACTTC.

This clonotype has only a few counts. V and J are TRBV9 and TRBJ2-3; a weak D match, TRBD1 (5 bases). This CDR3 contains 13 residues. The V end lost 4 bases, the J end lost 6 bases, and 12 bases lay between the germline ends. CDR1 is SGDLS, CDR2 YYNGEE, per germline. The DNA for the CDR3 is TGTGCCAGCAGCTATGACCACAGGGATACGCAGTATTTT. It specifies CASSYDHRDTQYF.

This clonotype was picked up many times. V is TRBV30 and J is TRBJ1-5; D gene ambiguous. The CDR3 totals 14 residues. Trimming removed 0 bases at V and 2 bases at J, with 8 bases between. The germline V gene encodes CDR1 GTSNPN and CDR2 SVGIG (reference sequence). The CDR3 is CAWSVGQGNQPQHF. CDR3 nucleotide sequence: TGTGCCTGGAGTGTAGGGCAGGGCAATCAGCCCCAGCATTTT.

At least ten counts were recorded for this clonotype. This chain uses TRBV29-1 with TRBJ1-1, with D possibly matching TRBD1 (6 bases). This CDR3 has 14 residues. V was cut by 6 bases and J by 4 bases, with 18 bases left in between. Germline-derived CDR1 and CDR2 are SQVTM and ANQGSEA. The CDR3 DNA is TGCAGCGTGGGGAAGACGGGGGCGGGCACTGAAGCTTTCTTT. Amino acid sequence: CSVGKTGAGTEAFF. The full variable domain, in which reference TRBV29-1 and TRBJ1-1 provide the parts outside the CDR3, is SAVISQKPSRDICQRGTSLTIQCQVDSQVTMMFWYRQQPGQSLTLIATANQGSEATYESGFVIDKFPISRPNLTFSTLTVSNMSPEDSSIYLCSVGKTGAGTEAFFGQGTRLTVV.

This clonotype was detected a few times. The chain recombines TRBV2 with TRBJ2-7, with D tentatively TRBD1 (5 bases). CDR3 length: 12 amino acids. Germline V gene lookup returns CDR1 SNHLY and CDR2 FYNNEI. Trimming removed 6 bases from V and 5 bases from J, with 11 bases in between. For the CDR3, the DNA is TGTGCCAGCAGAAAGGGGCCGGACGAGCAGTACTTC. As protein: CASRKGPDEQYF.

This clonotype showed up many times. V usage is TRBV11-2 and J usage is TRBJ2-3; D possibly corresponds to TRBD2 (6 bases). CDR3 length: 12 amino acids. CDR1 is SGHAT and CDR2 is FQNNGV in the germline V gene. V lost 5 bases and J 15 bases, leaving 18 bases between the germline ends. CDR3 amino acids: CASSGGRDLSYF. CDR3 nucleotides: TGTGCCAGCAGCGGAGGGCGGGACCTCTCATATTTT.

This clonotype was found a few times. CDR3 protein: CASSYFERDGKYALHF. The DNA for the CDR3 is TGTGCCAGCAGTTACTTTGAAAGGGACGGAAAATACGCCCTCCACTTT. The chain carries TRBV6-5 and TRBJ1-6, with TRBD1 as a possible D gene (5 bases). Germline CDR1 reads MNHEY; CDR2 reads SVGAGI. This CDR3 spans 16 amino acids. V dropped 1 base and J dropped 14 bases, with 21 bases sitting between them.

This sequence joins TRBV28 and TRBJ1-2; 10 positions agree with TRBD1. This CDR3 spans 17 amino acids. The V gene end was trimmed by 5 bases and the J gene end by 8 bases; junction bases not matched to a gene: 17. Looked up from germline, CDR1 is MDHEN and CDR2 is SYDVKM. The CDR3 DNA is TGTGCCAGCAGTGCCCTGGGACAGGGGTCAGGTGAACGCGGCTACACCTTC. Its protein product is CASSALGQGSGERGYTF.

Only a few counts were recorded for this clonotype. The chain recombines TRBV6-5 with TRBJ1-1; perhaps TRBD1 as D (5 bases). The V and J ends lost 4 bases and 1 base respectively, with 7 bases between them. The CDR3 totals 13 residues. Per the germline V gene, CDR1 is MNHEY and CDR2 is SVGAGI. The CDR3 spells CASSSTGNTEAFF. CDR3 sequence (DNA): TGTGCCAGCAGTTCCACAGGGAACACTGAAGCTTTCTTT.

This clonotype has a count of ten or more. The chain couples TRBV19 to TRBJ2-7; D gene unclear. CDR3 size: 18 residues. Trimming stripped 2 bases from V and 0 bases from J, with 20 bases between. Germline values: CDR1 LNHDA, CDR2 SQIVND (reference sequence). The CDR3 sequence: CASSIWTHPRLSSYEQYF. For the CDR3, the DNA is TGTGCCAGTAGTATATGGACCCACCCTCGCCTTAGCTCCTACGAGCAGTACTTC.

In this sample, this clonotype turned up many times. Mismatch with germline at one junction end may stem from a read error. This chain links TRBV5-1 with TRBJ1-1; no clear D gene. Per the germline V gene, CDR1 is SGHRS and CDR2 is YFSETQ. CDR3 length: 15 residues. CDR3 DNA sequence: TGCGCCAGCAGCTTGGGGGCGGGGATGAACAGTGAAGCTTTCTTT. Protein sequence: CASSLGAGMNSEAFF.

This clonotype has a handful of counts. V and J are TRBV29-1 and TRBJ2-1; maybe TRBD1 (5 bases). There are 12 residues in the CDR3. The V end was cut by 3 bases, the J end by 7 bases, with 10 bases between. Germline-derived CDR1 and CDR2 are SQVTM and ANQGSEA. This CDR3 reads CSVDGHGNEQFF. CDR3 sequence (DNA): TGCAGCGTTGACGGACACGGGAATGAGCAGTTCTTC.

This clonotype has just a few counts. The rearrangement links TRBV29-1 to TRBJ2-1; 14 nucleotides align to TRBD2. The CDR3 covers 15 residues. Germline loops: CDR1 SQVTM, CDR2 ANQGSEA. Germline trimming cut 4 bases from V and 1 base from J; bases unmatched to any gene: 0. CDR3 in amino acids: CSVGLAGGSYNEQFF. DNA of the CDR3: TGCAGCGTTGGACTAGCGGGAGGGTCCTACAATGAGCAGTTCTTC.

This clonotype was recorded many times. The chain carries TRBV4-1 and TRBJ2-3; 7 nucleotides align to TRBD2. V was clipped by 1 base and J by 2 bases; unmatched bases: 9. This CDR3 has 17 residues. Germline V gives CDR1 MGHRA, CDR2 YSYEKL. CDR3 loop: CASSQVQGGPNTDTQYF. The CDR3 nucleotides are TGCGCCAGCAGCCAAGTCCAGGGAGGGCCAAACACAGATACGCAGTATTTT.

The CDR3 region is CASSRGAETQYF. The DNA for the CDR3 is TGTGCCAGCAGCCGGGGTGCGGAGACCCAGTACTTC. This chain links TRBV12-3 or TRBV12-4 with TRBJ2-5; possibly TRBD2 for D (5 bases). V was pared by 6 bases and J by 5 bases, with 10 bases between. This CDR3 is built from 12 residues.

This clonotype was recorded many times. The V and J genes are TRBV28 and TRBJ1-1, with 8 nucleotides matching TRBD1. The CDR3 is made up of 14 amino acids. Germline values: CDR1 MDHEN, CDR2 SYDVKM. Trimming removed 4 bases from V and 1 base from J; junction bases left unmatched: 2. The CDR3 sequence is CASSWTGQNTEAFF. The CDR3 nucleotides are TGTGCCAGCAGTTGGACAGGGCAGAACACTGAAGCTTTCTTT.

The table lists this clonotype with many counts. The CDR3 here is CASSFSPGQGLSTEAFF. The CDR3 nucleotides are TGTGCCAGCAGCTTTTCTCCGGGACAGGGGTTAAGCACTGAAGCTTTCTTT. The chain has TRBV7-8 and TRBJ1-1; 10 positions match TRBD1. Germline lookup yields CDR1 SGHVS and CDR2 FQNEAQ. The CDR3 runs 17 residues. The J segment lost 4 bases and the V segment lost 3 bases, leaving 11 bases of the junction unmatched.

This clonotype appeared a few times. J is TRBJ2-3 and V is TRBV28; TRBD2 matches at 9 bases. Germline assignment: CDR1 MDHEN and CDR2 SYDVKM. V lost 5 bases and J lost 6; bases outside the gene matches: 15. This CDR3 region has 17 residues. CDR3: CASSPWVSGSRGDTQYF. CDR3 in DNA: TGTGCCAGCAGTCCCTGGGTTAGCGGGAGTCGAGGGGATACGCAGTATTTT.

This chain connects TRBV5-4 to TRBJ1-2; D possibly corresponds to TRBD1 (6 bases). Trimming took off 5 bases at V and 4 bases at J, with 12 bases between the two ends. The CDR3 runs 13 residues. Germline V gene lookup returns CDR1 SGHNT and CDR2 YYREEE (reference sequence). CDR3 residues: CASRRTGSYGYTF. In DNA, the CDR3 is TGTGCCAGCAGACGTACAGGGTCCTATGGCTACACCTTC.

This clonotype turned up a few times. The chain combines TRBV12-3 or TRBV12-4 with TRBJ2-7, with TRBD2 matching over 7 bases. The CDR3 length is 14 residues. V gave up 7 bases and J gave up 0 bases; unmatched junction bases: 6. The CDR3 is CASNAGVGSYEQYF. CDR3 nucleotide sequence: TGTGCCAGCAACGCGGGGGTAGGCTCCTACGAGCAGTACTTC.

The chain has TRBV20-1 and TRBJ2-1; TRBD2 aligns across 8 bases. Germline V CDR1 and CDR2: DFQATT, SNEGSKA (reference sequence). J gave up 3 bases and V 3 bases, and 4 bases lay outside the gene matches. CDR3 length equals 14 residues. CDR3 residues: CSARASGSYNEQFF. The CDR3 DNA follows: TGCAGTGCTAGGGCAAGCGGGAGCTACAATGAGCAGTTCTTC.

This clonotype turned up a few times. The chain carries TRBV4-1 and TRBJ2-1, with 10 bases fitting TRBD2. V shed 7 bases, J shed 3 bases, and the junction held 15 bases outside the gene matches. The CDR3 extends over 18 amino acids. The germline gives CDR1 MGHRA, CDR2 YSYEKL. CDR3: CASTGRGSGRADYNEQFF. For the CDR3, the DNA is TGCGCCAGCACAGGGCGGGGGAGCGGGAGGGCGGACTACAATGAGCAGTTCTTC.

This clonotype was observed a handful of times. The rearrangement links TRBV29-1 to TRBJ1-2; D is possibly TRBD1 (5 bases). The V gene's germline CDR1 is SQVTM and CDR2 ANQGSEA. V dropped 2 bases and J dropped 5 bases, with 15 bases sitting between them. The CDR3 has 14 amino acids. The CDR3 sequence: CSVERGAERYGYTF. The CDR3 DNA reads as TGCAGCGTTGAAAGAGGGGCAGAGAGATATGGCTACACCTTC.

In its sample, this clonotype was seen a few times. The chain uses TRBV4-2 and TRBJ2-3, with TRBD2 matching over 7 bases. The CDR3 extends over 16 amino acids. V shed 8 bases, J shed 1 base, and the junction held 12 bases outside the gene matches. CDR1 and CDR2 (germline): LGHNA, YNFKEQ. CDR3 in amino acids: CASASTSDSRTDTQYF. CDR3 nucleotide sequence: TGTGCCAGCGCATCTACTAGCGACAGTCGCACAGATACGCAGTATTTT.

This clonotype has only a few counts. The CDR3 reads CASSFGTARYGYTF. CDR3 nucleotide sequence: TGTGCCAGCAGCTTCGGGACAGCGAGGTATGGCTACACCTTC. This chain connects TRBV6-1 to TRBJ1-2; TRBD1 agrees at 7 bases. The CDR3 spans 14 residues. V lost 6 bases to trimming and J lost 5 bases; unmatched junction nucleotides: 9. The V gene's germline CDR1 is MNHNS and CDR2 SASEGT.

At least ten counts were recorded for this clonotype. This chain joins TRBV9 and TRBJ2-2; D is possibly TRBD1 (5 bases). From germline, CDR1 is SGDLS and CDR2 YYNGEE. This CDR3 spans 15 amino acids. V dropped 0 bases and J dropped 7 bases, with 13 bases sitting between them. CDR3 sequence (DNA): TGTGCCAGCAGCGTAGTGCCGACAGTGGGCGGGGAGCTGTTTTTT. This translates into CASSVVPTVGGELFF.

This clonotype was observed a handful of times. The V call is TRBV5-1, the J call TRBJ1-5; tentatively, D is TRBD1 (6 bases). CDR1 and CDR2 from the germline V gene are SGHRS and YFSETQ. Trimming took 2 bases from V and 2 from J, leaving 8 bases between them. The CDR3 length is 14 residues. The CDR3 protein is CASSFSGGNQPQHF. CDR3 nucleotide sequence: TGCGCCAGCAGCTTTTCAGGGGGCAATCAGCCCCAGCATTTT.

This clonotype was picked up many times. The chain joins TRBV28 to TRBJ2-1; D gene uncertain. The germline gives CDR1 MDHEN, CDR2 SYDVKM. The CDR3 spans 11 residues. The V end was cut by 5 bases, the J end by 8 bases, with 7 bases between. The CDR3 DNA reads as TGTGCCAGCAGTCAAAGGTATGAGCAGTTCTTC. Amino acids: CASSQRYEQFF.

The table lists this clonotype with many counts. V gene TRBV18 combines with J gene TRBJ2-7, with TRBD1 matching over 8 bases. The ends lost 3 bases at V and 6 bases at J; junction bases unmatched: 4. The germline V gene encodes CDR1 KGHSH and CDR2 LQKENI. The CDR3 consists of 13 residues. The CDR3 DNA reads as TGTGCCAGCTCACCCCACGACAGGGGCGAGCAGTACTTC. This sequence encodes CASSPHDRGEQYF.